This T cell receptor (beta chain) emerged from a study of blood T cells in healthy people across ages (dated by TCRdb to 2014 to 2015). Context from the whole study: In model experiments, roughly one uniquely barcoded TCR beta cDNA molecule per two T cells was captured by template switching. To avoid experimental bias, donors of different ages were distributed randomly across sequencing lanes. The study measured age-related changes in TCR beta repertoire diversity using deep sequencing normalized with unique cDNA molecular identifiers. The donors were split into four age groups: young (average around 17 years), middle-aged (roughly 39), aged (roughly 68) and long-lived (over 80). The study analyzed two additional independent replicas of 1 million unique cDNA reads from the same blood draw for two donors, one aged 18 to 29 and one aged 80 or older.

The donors were roughly 40 Caucasian individuals from Russia, aged 6 to 90 years, who were systemically healthy. Each donor gave approximately 10 milliliters of peripheral blood, collected into EDTA-treated Vacutainer tubes. Ficoll-Paque density-gradient centrifugation was used to isolate PBMCs, with at least 7 million per sample. Total RNA was extracted from PBMCs with Trizol reagent, with at least 6 micrograms obtained per sample. Naive CD45RAhigh/CD27high T cell percentages were measured by flow cytometry on a PBMC aliquot from every donor. The paper as a whole reports these results and caveats: Observed TCR beta diversity correlated strongly with the percentage of naive T cells measured by flow cytometry. Donor CMV infection status was unknown, potentially confounding age-related changes in expanded clonotypes. Compared with the aged group, more naive CD4+ T cells, fewer expanded clones and increased TCR diversity were shown by the long-lived group, suggesting age selection. As age increased, observed TCR beta diversity per million T cells dropped in a roughly linear way, and a significant reduction was already evident by age approximately 40. Since profiling was done on bulk unsorted PBMCs, naive and antigen-experienced compartments could not be conclusively compared. Estimates of total diversity from one million sequenced T cells were regarded as lower bounds and underestimates.

Library preparation was by 5' RACE. Sequenced on an Illumina HiSeq 2500. A second PCR of roughly 7 to 11 cycles was performed with a sample-barcoded 5' primer and a J-beta primer mix. A template-switch 5' adaptor carrying 12 random nucleotides introduced a unique molecular identifier onto each TCR beta cDNA molecule. Each sample yielded at least 3 million CDR3-containing paired-end reads. First-strand cDNA synthesis was performed from all RNA using the Mint cDNA synthesis kit, with priming by a TRBC-specific oligonucleotide. All cDNA was treated with uracil-DNA glycosylase and then went through a first 18-cycle PCR with the universal primers M1SS and BC2_uni_R. Per the source publication's procedure: For normalization, 1 million high-quality reads were randomly selected from each sample, with every read carrying a distinct molecular identifier. Reads with shared molecular identifiers were discarded instead of being binned into consensus sequences. MiTCR, with a Q25 quality threshold and the strictest error-elimination algorithm, was used for CDR3 identification, clonotype clustering and error correction. A nonparametric unseen species model using Euler transformation provided a lower-bound estimate of total TCR beta diversity. The public reads were reprocessed in TCRdb via fastp at Q25 and MiXCR, keeping in-frame beta chains. Records with the same CDR3 protein are collapsed into one entry carrying the most frequent genes and DNA. The V and J calls shown here were made by TCRdb, not taken from the authors' results. Across this sample there are 660,000 or so distinct CDR3 sequences, with 58% seen only once. The ten biggest clones cover 30% to 40% of the sample.

To note about this clonotype: Its specific antigen is unknown. One base away there is no much larger clone; base qualities are not given.

Sequencing was performed on blood. This TCR was recovered from a man in his 60s in good health.

CDR3 loop: CASSLYGTPGGTDTQYF. The nucleotide sequence is TGTGCCAGCAGTTTATACGGGACCCCAGGGGGCACAGATACGCAGTATTTT. Recombination connected TRBV12-3 or TRBV12-4 to TRBJ2-3; the D gene is perhaps TRBD1, from 6 matching bases. Trimming takes 2 bases from V and 1 base from J, and the germline ends sit 16 bases apart. Its CDR3 holds 17 amino acids, cysteine through phenylalanine. CDR3 DNA is the only sequence kept; it has 51 bases, read in frame from the first base.